Listed below are T cell receptor beta chains from one sample, sequenced in a study of CD8+ T cells in alopecia areata. TCRdb's table, derived via immunoSEQ multiplex PCR, lists solely in-frame clones and lacks some. The table has 150,000 to 200,000 clones, roughly three fifths seen once. The specimen was CD8+ T cells sorted from blood, collected at week 24, from a patient treated with tofacitinib. The receptors come from a human donor with alopecia areata. CDR3s include the opening cysteine and the closing phenylalanine or tryptophan.

J: TRBJ2-1
V: TRBV2
CDR3: CASIGLAGYNEQFF

J: TRBJ2-3
V: TRBV15
CDR3: CATSKEETTDTQYF

J: TRBJ2-4
V: TRBV27
CDR3: CASSPSTSVFNIQYF

J: TRBJ2-2
V: TRBV6-5
CDR3: CGSGLANTGELFF

J: TRBJ1-1
V: TRBV7-9
CDR3: CASSGRDRGTEAFF

J: TRBJ1-5
V: TRBV2
CDR3: CASSPERGYSNQPQHF

J: TRBJ1-2
V: TRBV10-3
CDR3: CAITGDEGWRTF

J: TRBJ2-1
V: TRBV14
CDR3: CASSPGGGYEQFF

J: TRBJ2-5
V: TRBV14
CDR3: CASSQQETQYF

J: TRBJ2-4
V: TRBV2
CDR3: CASSAGGLAKNIQYF

J: TRBJ1-4
V: TRBV2
CDR3: CASIDGHEKLFF

J: TRBJ2-7
V: TRBV5-1
CDR3: CASSLSRSYEQYF

J: TRBJ2-7
V: TRBV6-5
CDR3: CASSYSSGDPLYEQYF

J: TRBJ1-2
V: TRBV29-1
CDR3: CSVEAAVRGYTF

J: TRBJ2-2
V: TRBV10-3
CDR3: CAIKGGTGELFF

J: TRBJ1-2
V: TRBV13
CDR3: CASSVGDRGRGYTF

J: TRBJ1-2
V: TRBV4-2
CDR3: CASSLRQNYGYTF

J: TRBJ1-1
V: TRBV29-1
CDR3: CSGRGPKGTEAFF